The text below deals with one TCR beta chain. Antigen: not known. Documented treatment: approximately 9-day PBMC culture with coronavirus spike peptide pools or control peptides (ViraFEST assay). This record belongs to a study of vaccination and CD4 T cells after COVID-19. Study details: Post-COVID specimens were obtained a median about 100 days after diagnosis (range 35 to 161). Sampling that followed vaccination took place a median 72 days after dose two, within a range of 14 to 241.

Sequenced with the Oncomine TCR Beta short-read assay was DNA taken from cultured CD4+ T cells. Researchers extracted genomic DNA from CD4+ T cells that had been cultured. TCRdb itself ran the PCR reads through MiXCR, one entry per CDR3 protein. The sample has about 17,000 distinct CDR3 sequences; about 53% are singletons. Study-wide results and limits: From around 21 to 38, the median of SARS-CoV-2-reactive clonotypes rose without reaching significance.

Trimming removed 4 bases from V and 0 bases from J, with 16 bases in between. Germline-derived CDR1 and CDR2 are LGHNA and YNFKEQ. This CDR3 region has 16 residues. Sequenced sample: CD4+ T cells from blood, cultured in vitro. V usage is TRBV4-2 and J usage is TRBJ2-7; D gene uncertain. The sequence was obtained from a human donor who had recovered from COVID-19. CDR3 amino acids: CASSRSVTRASYEQYF. CDR3 coding DNA: TGTGCCAGCAGCCGGAGTGTTACCCGCGCCTCCTACGAGCAGTACTTC.